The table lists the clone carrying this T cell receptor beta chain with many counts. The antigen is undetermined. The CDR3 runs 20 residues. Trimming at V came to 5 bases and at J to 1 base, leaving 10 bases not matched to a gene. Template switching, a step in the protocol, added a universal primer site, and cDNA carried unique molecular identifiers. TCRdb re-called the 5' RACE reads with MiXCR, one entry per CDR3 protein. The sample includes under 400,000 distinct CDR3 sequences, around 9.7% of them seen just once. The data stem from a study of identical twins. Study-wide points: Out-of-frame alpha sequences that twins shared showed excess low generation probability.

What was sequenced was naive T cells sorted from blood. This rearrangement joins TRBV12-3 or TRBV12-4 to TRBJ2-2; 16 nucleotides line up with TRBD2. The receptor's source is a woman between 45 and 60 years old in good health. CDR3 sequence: CASSPLGTSGREKNTGELFF. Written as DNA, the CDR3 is TGTGCCAGCAGTCCGCTCGGGACTAGCGGGAGGGAAAAGAACACCGGGGAGCTGTTTTTT.